Listed below are T cell receptor beta chains from one sample, sequenced in a study of beta chain features in type 1 diabetes. TCRdb keeps only in-frame clones here, not all; method: immunoSEQ multiplex PCR. This table holds 240,000 or so clones, about 70% found once. Material: naive CD4+ T cells from blood. All receptors derive from a young man in good health. Each CDR3 is given with its conserved first and last residue. The D gene is left open where the match is weak. A row's size may be missing; if present it is once, few, many or a size class.

-	-	TRBV4-3	TRBJ2-1	15	TGCGCCAGCAGCCAAGGATTTAACTCCTACAATGAGCAGTTCTTC	CASSQGFNSYNEQFF
-	-	TRBV5-4	TRBJ1-6	14	TGTGCCAGCATCCCTGATCGGGGGGACTCACCCCTCCACTTT	CASIPDRGDSPLHF
-	-	TRBV7-2	TRBJ2-3	16	TGTGCCAGCAGCTTAGCGGGGCCTCTGGGAACAGATACGCAGTATTTT	CASSLAGPLGTDTQYF
-	-	TRBV20-1	TRBJ1-2	9	TGCAGTGTGGACTATGGCTACACCTTC	CSVDYGYTF
-	-	TRBV29-1	TRBJ2-5	13	TGCAGCGTTGGGGGCAGGGCTAAGGAGACCCAGTACTTC	CSVGGRAKETQYF
-	-	TRBV21-1	TRBJ2-5	15	TGTGCCAGCACACGGGGCCTCCATTCCCAAGAGACCCAGTACTTC	CASTRGLHSQETQYF
-	-	TRBV15	TRBJ1-2	15	TGTGCCACCAGCAGAGATTACGAGGGAGGCTATGGCTACACCTTC	CATSRDYEGGYGYTF
-	-	TRBV7-6	TRBJ2-5	12	TGTGCCAGCAGCCCTGAGGGGGAGACCCAGTACTTC	CASSPEGETQYF
-	-	TRBV15	TRBJ2-1	15	TGTGCCACGGGCAACGGGAGACGAGCGAGGAATGAGCAGTTCTTC	CATGNGRRARNEQFF
-	TRBD2	TRBV30	TRBJ2-6	17	TGTGCCTGGAGGCGGGGGTCCTTGAGCTCTGGGGCCAACGTCCTGACTTTC	CAWRRGSLSSGANVLTF
-	-	TRBV15	TRBJ2-3	14	TGTGCCACCAGCAGAGATTCCCTGGGGGATACGCAGTATTTT	CATSRDSLGDTQYF
few	-	TRBV2	TRBJ2-1	11	TGTGCCAGCAGTGGGCACAATGAGCAGTTCTTC	CASSGHNEQFF
-	-	TRBV7-2	TRBJ2-3	15	TGTGCCAGCAGCTTAGCTGCGTCCTACACAGATACGCAGTATTTT	CASSLAASYTDTQYF
-	TRBD1	TRBV7-2	TRBJ2-1	16	TGTGCCAGCAGCCCCCGACAGGGGAATATTGACAATGAGCAGTTCTTC	CASSPRQGNIDNEQFF
-	TRBD1	TRBV29-1	TRBJ2-1	15	TGCAGCGGCTACGTCGGGACAGGGAGTGTCAATGAGCAGTTCTTC	CSGYVGTGSVNEQFF
-	TRBD2	TRBV7-6	TRBJ2-3	14	TGTGCCAGCAGGGAGCGGGAGGGCCCTTATACGCAGTATTTT	CASREREGPYTQYF
-	TRBD1	TRBV14	TRBJ2-5	14	TGTGCCAGCAGCCAACTCGGGACAGAAGAGACCCAGTACTTC	CASSQLGTEETQYF
-	TRBD1	TRBV11-2	TRBJ2-3	11	TGTGCCAGCAGCCGCGGACAGGGAACGTATTTT	CASSRGQGTYF
once	-	TRBV7-2	TRBJ2-4	18	TGTGCCAGCAGCTTAGGTTACAGGGTACAATTAGCCAAAAACATTCAGTACTTC	CASSLGYRVQLAKNIQYF
-	-	TRBV2	TRBJ1-2	14	TGTGCCAGCAGTGACGGGGGCGCAGCCTATGGCTACACCTTC	CASSDGGAAYGYTF
-	TRBD2	TRBV12-5	TRBJ2-1	18	TGTGCTAGTGGTTTGGTACGTTCTAGCGGGGGAGATTACAATGAGCAGTTCTTC	CASGLVRSSGGDYNEQFF
few	-	TRBV5-1	TRBJ2-7	14	TGCGCCAGCAAGACACCTCGGGAGCCCGGAGAGCAGTACTTC	CASKTPREPGEQYF